This T cell receptor (beta chain) comes out of a study of long-term antiretroviral therapy in people with HIV. CDR3 length: 16 amino acids. V lost 4 bases and J lost 0; bases outside the gene matches: 6. Germline values: CDR1 ENHRY, CDR2 SYGVKD. They ran version v3.0 of the immunoSEQ assay at survey level. TCRdb keeps only in-frame clones here, not all; method: immunoSEQ multiplex PCR. This table holds about 30,000 clones, around 85% found once. The chain carries TRBV10-3 and TRBJ2-3; 8 bases align to TRBD1. The receptor was isolated from a middle-aged man with HIV. Sequencing was performed on unsorted PBMCs, taken around 5 years before starting antiretroviral therapy. The CDR3 is CAISADRVRSTDTQYF. DNA for the CDR3: TGTGCCATCAGTGCGGACAGGGTAAGGAGCACAGATACGCAGTATTTT.